Following are 17 T cell receptor beta chains from one sample sequenced in a study of molecular identifiers for immune sequencing clone quantification. TCRdb used MiXCR to reprocess the PCR reads, holding one entry per CDR3 protein. In the table there are about 320,000 distinct CDR3 sequences, over 20% of which are singletons. The sequencing input was naive CD8+ T cells from blood, with Jurkat cell RNA spiked in. Stated subset: FACS-sorted CD8+CD4-CCR7+CD45RA+ naive T cells. The receptors stem from a human donor in good health. Some libraries in this study had Jurkat cell RNA spiked in.

As for this clonotype: A much larger clone is a single base away; this may be a read error. The chain carries TRBV7-6 and TRBJ2-7; tentative D call: TRBD2 (5 bases). Germline assignment: CDR1 SGHVS and CDR2 FNYEAQ. The CDR3 has 13 amino acids. V was cut by 5 bases and J by 4 bases, with 12 bases left in between. The CDR3, as DNA: TGTGCCAGCAGCGCCTCCCGAGGGTACGAGCAGTACTTC. This translates into CASSASRGYEQYF. Based on the CDR3 plus reference TRBV7-6 and TRBJ2-7, the full variable domain is GAGVSQSPRYKVTKRGQDVALRCDPISGHVSLYWYRQALGQGPEFLTYFNYEAQQDKSGLPNDRFSAERPEGSISTLTIQRTEQRDSAMYRCASSASRGYEQYFGPGTRLTVT.

At least ten counts were recorded for this clonotype. CDR3 nucleotides: TGTGCCAGCACCCCGAGGCGCAATCAGCCCCAGCATTTT. Amino acid sequence: CASTPRRNQPQHF. The chain carries TRBV28 and TRBJ1-5; no firm D call. CDR1 and CDR2 (germline): MDHEN, SYDVKM. V was pared by 7 bases and J by 2 bases, with 9 bases between. The CDR3 extends over 13 amino acids.

Comment on this clonotype: A much larger clone differs from this one at a single base, so this may be a read error. V is TRBV5-3 and J is TRBJ2-7; D unresolved. TRBV5-3 belongs to the ORF category, with a function that is uncertain. The CDR3 totals 15 residues. This chain's CDR3 is CASSLESGAPHERYF. The CDR3 nucleotides are TGTGCCAGCAGCTTGGAATCGGGTGCCCCTCACGAGCGGTACTTC.

This clonotype was observed a handful of times. V usage is TRBV10-3 and J usage is TRBJ1-1; the D gene is possibly TRBD1 (5 bases). From germline, CDR1 is ENHRY and CDR2 SYGVKD. The CDR3 consists of 13 residues. Trimming took off 1 base at V and 4 bases at J, with 7 bases between the two ends. Here the CDR3 reads CAISEWGGTEAFF. The CDR3 bases are TGTGCCATCAGTGAGTGGGGGGGCACTGAAGCTTTCTTT.

The genes are TRBV25-1 and TRBJ2-1; a weak D match, TRBD2 (7 bases). The CDR3 contains 14 residues. Germline CDR1 is MGHDK and CDR2 is SYGVNS. V was shortened by 1 base and J by 8 bases, with 12 bases between the two germline ends. CDR3 sequence (DNA): TGTGCCAGCAGTGAATTGGCGGGGGCGGATGAGCAGTTCTTC. Protein: CASSELAGADEQFF.

This clonotype was seen many times. The V call is TRBV30, the J call TRBJ1-1, with D perhaps TRBD1 (5 bases). Trimming removed 3 bases at V and 5 bases at J, with 10 bases between. The CDR3 has 12 amino acids. The germline gives CDR1 GTSNPN, CDR2 SVGIG (reference sequence). CDR3 protein: CAWSWGGTEAFF. CDR3 sequence (DNA): TGTGCCTGGAGCTGGGGGGGGACTGAAGCTTTCTTT.

As for this clonotype: This is likely a read error, given that the CDR3 carries no conserved phenylalanine or tryptophan at its end. The V call is TRBV4-3, the J call TRBJ2-7; weak D call: TRBD1 (6 bases). Germline-derived CDR1 and CDR2 are LGHNA and YSLEER. The CDR3 runs to 14 residues. V shed 0 bases and J shed 3 bases, with 9 bases lying between them. DNA of the CDR3: TGCGCCAGCAGCCAAGATCAGGGGAGCTACGAGCAGTACCTC. This encodes CASSQDQGSYEQYL.

This clonotype was seen more than once but under ten times. The chain uses TRBV12-3 or TRBV12-4 and TRBJ1-4; D not certain. Trimming cost V 6 bases and J 4 bases, with 9 bases left between them. The CDR3 totals 13 residues. CDR3 region: CASSWELNEKLFF. The CDR3 nucleotides read TGTGCCAGCAGCTGGGAGCTTAATGAAAAACTGTTTTTT.

This clonotype has at least ten counts. The CDR3 is CASSLDFGQGIQETQYF. CDR3 sequence (DNA): TGTGCCAGCAGCTTGGATTTCGGACAGGGGATCCAAGAGACCCAGTACTTC. The rearrangement links TRBV5-5 to TRBJ2-5; 9 bases align to TRBD1. Germline trimming cut 0 bases from V and 1 base from J; bases unmatched to any gene: 7. The germline CDR1 and CDR2 sequences are SGHKS and YYEKEE (reference sequence). This CDR3 contains 17 residues.

There are many counts of this clonotype. V usage is TRBV20-1 and J usage is TRBJ2-2; no clear D. V gave up 5 bases and J gave up 3 bases, with 10 bases separating them. The V gene's germline CDR1 is DFQATT and CDR2 SNEGSKA (reference sequence). The CDR3 loop spans 13 amino acids. CDR3: CSASHGDTGELFF. CDR3 DNA sequence: TGCAGTGCTTCCCATGGGGACACCGGGGAGCTGTTTTTT.

This clonotype has at least ten counts. The chain links TRBV12-3 or TRBV12-4 to TRBJ2-7; 7 bases align to TRBD2. Losses at the gene ends were 5 bases for V and 0 bases for J; bases not matched to a gene: 4. This CDR3 is built from 14 residues. CDR3: CASSPTSASYEQYF. The CDR3, as DNA: TGTGCCAGCAGTCCTACTAGCGCCTCCTACGAGCAGTACTTC.

Ten or more counts support this clonotype. The J gene is TRBJ1-2, the V gene TRBV29-1; D unclear. The CDR3 length is 17 residues. The germline V gene encodes CDR1 SQVTM and CDR2 ANQGSEA. V lost 5 bases and J lost 1, with 23 bases in between. The CDR3 reads CSVPFPGGLTFNYGYTF. Here the CDR3 DNA reads TGCAGCGTTCCGTTCCCCGGCGGACTCACTTTTAACTATGGCTACACCTTC.

This clonotype has a count of ten or more. Here the CDR3 DNA reads TGCAGCGCTGGATTGGACAGGGAAGGGACAGAGACCCAGTACTTC. It translates to CSAGLDREGTETQYF. The chain joins TRBV29-1 to TRBJ2-5; 8 bases are shared with TRBD1. J lost 4 bases, V lost 7 bases, and 14 bases had no gene match. Germline V gene data show CDR1 as SQVTM and CDR2 as ANQGSEA. CDR3 size: 15 residues. The whole variable domain, filled in from reference TRBV29-1 and TRBJ2-5, reads SAVISQKPSRDICQRGTSLTIQCQVDSQVTMMFWYRQQPGQSLTLIATANQGSEATYESGFVIDKFPISRPNLTFSTLTVSNMSPEDSSIYLCSAGLDREGTETQYFGPGTRLLVL.

Only a few counts were recorded for this clonotype. The chain is built from TRBV6-5 and TRBJ1-1; no definite D call. Germline CDR1 MNHEY, CDR2 SVGAGI. Trimming stripped 1 base from V and 4 bases from J, with 10 bases between. CDR3 size: 14 residues. CDR3 region: CASSYFTRGTEAFF. CDR3 nucleotides: TGTGCCAGCAGTTACTTTACGAGAGGCACTGAAGCTTTCTTT.

On this clonotype: The germline gene is not matched at one end of the junction; a read error may be the cause. The chain carries TRBV5-3 and TRBJ1-1; D may be TRBD1 (5 bases). TRBV5-3 is noted as an ORF with a role that remains uncertain. There are 15 residues in the CDR3. CDR3 region: CASSLRGVPNTEAIF. DNA for the CDR3: TGTGCCAGCAGCCTGCGGGGGGTTCCGAACACTGAAGCTATCTTT.

As for this clonotype: A much larger clone is a single base away; this may be a read error. CDR3 loop: CASSGVYGAQPRHF. CDR3 in DNA: TGTGCCAGCAGCGGGGTATATGGGGCTCAGCCCCGGCATTTT. The chain combines TRBV7-8 with TRBJ1-5; tentatively, D is TRBD1 (5 bases). The CDR3 sequence is 14 residues long. Germline CDR1 reads SGHVS; CDR2 reads FQNEAQ.

This clonotype has ten or more counts. This chain joins TRBV12-3 or TRBV12-4 and TRBJ1-1; D not resolved. CDR3 length: 12 amino acids. V was trimmed by 7 bases and J by 3 bases, leaving 9 bases between them. The chain's CDR3 is CASIKWDTEAFF. As DNA, the CDR3 is TGTGCCAGCATAAAATGGGACACTGAAGCTTTCTTT.